Presented here are 18 T cell receptor beta chains from one specimen sequenced in a study of cytomegalovirus exposure and HLA in healthy donors. PCR primers comprised 60 Vbeta and 13 Jbeta primers. Sequencing used immunoSEQ multiplex PCR; TCRdb keeps in-frame clones, though not all of them. The data contain about 200,000 clones, just over 75% of them singletons. Sequencing used PBMCs. The receptors originated from a man aged 18 to 30 in good health and CMV-seronegative.

The gene calls are TRBV19 and TRBJ2-7, with 11 bases matching TRBD1. With V trimmed by 9 bases and J by 3 bases, 4 bases remained unmatched. Germline CDR1 and CDR2: LNHDA and SQIVND (reference sequence). This CDR3 region has 13 residues. Here the CDR3 DNA reads TGTGCCAGCCTGGGACAGGGGGACTACGAGCAGTACTTC. Translation gives CASLGQGDYEQYF.

On this clone: Germline is not matched at one junction end, which may reflect a read error. The CDR3: CSSSLGTGGSGNTIYF. The CDR3 nucleotides are TGTTCCAGCAGCTTAGGAACAGGGGGGTCTGGAAACACCATATATTTT. The rearrangement joins TRBV7-9 to TRBJ1-3; 8 nucleotides line up with TRBD1. The CDR3 runs 16 residues. Germline CDR1 and CDR2: SEHNR and FQNEAQ (reference sequence).

The chain links TRBV7-6 to TRBJ2-1; D might be TRBD2 (5 bases). Germline assignment: CDR1 SGHVS and CDR2 FNYEAQ. Trimming stripped 0 bases from V and 1 base from J, with 13 bases between. The CDR3 sequence is 17 residues long. The CDR3 DNA sequence: TGTGCCAGCAGCTTAGCTCCGGGAACCCGGTCCTACAATGAGCAGTTCTTC. Residues: CASSLAPGTRSYNEQFF.

The chain employs TRBV7-7 and TRBJ2-7, with D perhaps matching TRBD1 (5 bases). The V gene's germline CDR1 is SSHAT and CDR2 FNYEAQ (reference sequence). The CDR3 is made up of 12 amino acids. The CDR3 bases are TGTGCTACAGGACCCGGCTCCTACGAGCAGTACTTC. It is translated as CATGPGSYEQYF.

The V and J genes are TRBV5-1 and TRBJ1-1; TRBD1 is a possible D gene (5 bases). The germline gives CDR1 SGHRS, CDR2 YFSETQ. V dropped 0 bases and J dropped 3 bases, with 9 bases sitting between them. This CDR3 contains 14 residues. CDR3 DNA sequence: TGCGCCAGCAGCTTGGTAATAGGGGACACTGAAGCTTTCTTT. This sequence encodes CASSLVIGDTEAFF.

A note on this clone: This same CDR3 is encoded by further DNA sequences in the sample. The chain combines TRBV5-1 with TRBJ2-7; 8 nucleotides agree with TRBD2. Per the germline V gene, CDR1 is SGHRS and CDR2 is YFSETQ. Losses at the gene ends were 0 bases for V and 4 bases for J; bases not matched to a gene: 3. CDR3 length: 14 residues. CDR3 nucleotide sequence: TGCGCCAGCAGCTTGGCGGGAGGGCCTTACGAGCAGTACTTC. Translated: CASSLAGGPYEQYF. The full variable domain, its missing parts supplied by reference TRBV5-1 and TRBJ2-7, is KAGVTQTPRYLIKTRGQQVTLSCSPISGHRSVSWYQQTPGQGLQFLFEYFSETQRNKGNFPGRFSGRQFSNSRSEMNVSTLELGDSALYLCASSLAGGPYEQYFGPGTRLTVT.

This clone was detected a few times. The chain employs TRBV9 and TRBJ1-3, with D unresolved. Deletions cut 3 bases from V and 9 bases from J, with 16 bases between. CDR1 SGDLS and CDR2 YYNGEE come from the germline V gene. The CDR3 is 14 residues long. The CDR3 sequence is CASSADPREGTIYF. Here the CDR3 DNA reads TGTGCCAGCAGCGCAGACCCTAGGGAGGGCACCATATATTTT.

This chain joins TRBV30 and TRBJ2-2; 7 positions match TRBD2. CDR1 is GTSNPN and CDR2 is SVGIG in the germline V gene (reference sequence). V trimming: 5 bases; J trimming: 5 bases; junction bases outside the gene matches: 11. This CDR3 has 15 residues. CDR3 protein: CAWVPRWGGTGELFF. The CDR3 DNA is TGTGCCTGGGTACCCCGGTGGGGAGGGACCGGGGAGCTGTTTTTT.

The chain employs TRBV7-3 and TRBJ2-1; possible D gene TRBD2, 6 bases. CDR3 length: 15 amino acids. Looked up from germline, CDR1 is SGHTA and CDR2 is FQGTGA. V lost 3 bases and J 3 bases, leaving 12 bases between the germline ends. The CDR3 spells CASSFGTGSYNEQFF. The CDR3 region has the DNA TGTGCCAGCAGCTTCGGGACTGGTAGCTACAATGAGCAGTTCTTC.

The chain has TRBV10-3 and TRBJ1-4, with D possibly being TRBD1 (5 bases). Germline V lookup: CDR1 ENHRY, CDR2 SYGVKD. The CDR3 is made up of 13 amino acids. V lost 8 bases and J 5 bases, leaving 12 bases between the germline ends. CDR3 protein: CAISPGVNEKLFF. The DNA for the CDR3 is TGTGCCATCTCCCCGGGGGTAAATGAAAAACTGTTTTTT.

The chain uses TRBV4-2 and TRBJ2-7; TRBD2 aligns across 11 bases. The CDR3 is 16 amino acids. Germline trimming cut 1 base from V and 1 base from J; bases unmatched to any gene: 3. CDR1 is LGHNA, CDR2 YNFKEQ, per germline. CDR3 sequence (DNA): TGTGCCAGCAGCCAAGCAGGGACTAGCGGATCCTACGAGCAGTACTTC. Translation: CASSQAGTSGSYEQYF.

V and J are TRBV5-5 and TRBJ1-5, with D perhaps matching TRBD1 (5 bases). The CDR3 runs to 13 residues. V lost 1 base and J lost 4, with 6 bases in between. From germline, CDR1 is SGHKS and CDR2 YYEKEE (reference sequence). The CDR3 reads CASSLSGNQPQHF. The CDR3 region has the DNA TGTGCCAGCAGCTTGTCAGGGAATCAGCCCCAGCATTTT.

The chain combines TRBV19 with TRBJ2-1, with a possible D match to TRBD2 (5 bases). The V end lost 7 bases, the J end lost 7 bases, and 20 bases lay between the germline ends. The CDR3 is 15 residues long. Germline V CDR1 and CDR2: LNHDA, SQIVND (reference sequence). The CDR3 protein is CASTARLAGLNEQFF. As DNA, the CDR3 is TGTGCCAGTACGGCGCGTCTAGCCGGGTTGAATGAGCAGTTCTTC.

The chain combines TRBV4-1 with TRBJ2-3; TRBD1 matches at 9 bases. Germline CDR1 MGHRA, CDR2 YSYEKL. With V trimmed by 1 base and J by 2 bases, 7 bases remained unmatched. CDR3 size: 17 residues. CDR3 sequence: CASSQVPGQGHTDTQYF. The DNA for the CDR3 is TGCGCCAGCAGCCAAGTTCCGGGACAGGGACACACAGATACGCAGTATTTT.

The gene calls are TRBV19 and TRBJ2-2; TRBD2 matches at 10 bases. V dropped 5 bases and J dropped 1; count of bases not matched to a gene: 7. This CDR3 spans 17 amino acids. Per germline, CDR1 LNHDA and CDR2 SQIVND (reference sequence). The CDR3: CASSLSRTSGNTGELFF. In DNA form, the CDR3 reads TGTGCCAGTAGTCTCTCAAGGACTAGCGGGAACACCGGGGAGCTGTTTTTT. Filled out from reference TRBV19 and TRBJ2-2, the complete variable domain reads DGGITQSPKYLFRKEGQNVTLSCEQNLNHDAMYWYRQDPGQGLRLIYYSQIVNDFQKGDIAEGYSVSREKKESFPLTVTSAQKNPTAFYLCASSLSRTSGNTGELFFGEGSRLTVL.

This rearrangement joins TRBV6-1 to TRBJ2-7, with unresolved D. The germline V gene has CDR1 MNHNS and CDR2 SASEGT. The V gene lost 6 bases and the J gene lost 3 bases, with 12 bases spanning the gap. CDR3 size: 13 residues. CDR3 residues: CASSFSESYEQYF. CDR3 bases: TGTGCCAGCAGCTTCAGTGAAAGCTACGAGCAGTACTTC.

This clone appeared a single time. This rearrangement joins TRBV10-3 to TRBJ2-2; the match to TRBD2 covers 8 bases. This CDR3 is built from 15 residues. V lost 3 bases and J lost 4; bases outside the gene matches: 4. Per the germline V gene, CDR1 is ENHRY and CDR2 is SYGVKD. CDR3 nucleotides: TGTGCCATCAGTGAAGGCGGGAGGTTCACCGGGGAGCTGTTTTTT. Protein sequence: CAISEGGRFTGELFF.

This clone was detected many times. The chain is built from TRBV2 and TRBJ2-3; unclear D gene. The V end was cut by 6 bases, the J end by 3 bases, with 10 bases between. Germline V gene lookup returns CDR1 SNHLY and CDR2 FYNNEI. This CDR3 has 13 amino acids. This chain's CDR3 is CASSSLETDTQYF. The CDR3 bases are TGTGCCAGCAGCTCTCTAGAGACAGATACGCAGTATTTT.